The 28 T cell receptor beta chains given below trace back to one sample, sequenced in a study of beta chain features in type 1 diabetes. TCRB transcripts that were expressed got sequenced, as all of the isolated RNA had been reverse transcribed. This table comes from immunoSEQ multiplex PCR, and its TCRdb copy is limited to in-frame clones, with some not included. The sample has roughly 610,000 clones; roughly 15% are singletons. The sample comprised naive CD4+ T cells from blood. Receptors originate from a man younger than 30 in good health.

This clone was seen a handful of times. The gene calls are TRBV7-9 and TRBJ2-7; possibly TRBD1 for D (5 bases). Germline-derived CDR1 and CDR2 are SEHNR and FQNEAQ (reference sequence). The length of the CDR3 is 14 residues. Trimming took 3 bases from V and 0 from J, leaving 9 bases between them. The CDR3 sequence: CASSFHDSSYEQYF. In DNA, the CDR3 is TGTGCCAGCAGCTTCCATGACAGCTCCTACGAGCAGTACTTC.

CDR3 residues: CASSLFRGARAKNIQYF. The CDR3 coding sequence is TGTGCCAGCAGTTTATTTAGAGGGGCCAGGGCCAAAAACATTCAGTACTTC. V usage is TRBV28 and J usage is TRBJ2-4; D is tentatively TRBD1 or TRBD2 (5 bases each). The CDR3 has 17 amino acids. Germline V gene data show CDR1 as MDHEN and CDR2 as SYDVKM. Trimming left V 1 base short and J 1 base short, with 14 bases between.

This clone was seen only a few times. The chain has TRBV5-1 and TRBJ2-1; D remains unclear. Between the trimmed V and J ends, which lost 1 base and 7 bases, there was a span of 6 bases. Germline lookup yields CDR1 SGHRS and CDR2 YFSETQ. CDR3 size: 12 residues. The CDR3 is CASSLMSNEQFF. The CDR3 DNA sequence: TGCGCCAGCAGCTTGATGAGTAATGAGCAGTTCTTC. The full variable domain, in which reference TRBV5-1 and TRBJ2-1 provide the parts outside the CDR3, is KAGVTQTPRYLIKTRGQQVTLSCSPISGHRSVSWYQQTPGQGLQFLFEYFSETQRNKGNFPGRFSGRQFSNSRSEMNVSTLELGDSALYLCASSLMSNEQFFGPGTRLTVL.

The sample holds one count of this clone. The CDR3 protein is CASSLHSGYEQYF. CDR3 sequence (DNA): TGTGCCAGCAGCTTACACAGTGGGTACGAGCAGTACTTC. This chain links TRBV11-2 with TRBJ2-7; D unclear. Trimming left V 2 bases short and J 4 bases short, with 9 bases between. Germline CDR1 is SGHAT and CDR2 is FQNNGV. CDR3 length equals 13 residues.

The CDR3 spells CASSLQGGTEAFF. In DNA, the CDR3 is TGCGCCAGCAGCTTACAGGGAGGGACTGAAGCTTTCTTT. This chain joins TRBV5-1 and TRBJ1-1; a weak D match, TRBD1 (6 bases). Between the trimmed V and J ends, which lost 2 bases and 5 bases, there was a span of 10 bases. The CDR3 is made up of 13 amino acids. From germline, CDR1 is SGHRS and CDR2 YFSETQ.

This chain connects TRBV28 to TRBJ1-1, with 7 bases aligning to TRBD1. V shed 6 bases, J shed 5 bases, and the junction held 9 bases outside the gene matches. The CDR3 length is 14 residues. Germline V gene lookup returns CDR1 MDHEN and CDR2 SYDVKM. The CDR3 protein is CASSPRGRGTEAFF. The CDR3 DNA reads TGTGCCAGCAGCCCCCGGGGCAGGGGGACTGAAGCTTTCTTT.

In this sample, this clone turned up a few times. The chain couples TRBV7-2 to TRBJ2-1; the D is unclear. The CDR3 is made up of 15 amino acids. V lost 2 bases and J 6 bases, leaving 14 bases between the germline ends. Looked up from germline, CDR1 is SGHTA and CDR2 is FQGNSA. CDR3 sequence reads: CASSLWSSVSNEQFF. The CDR3 DNA follows: TGTGCCAGCAGCTTATGGTCAAGTGTAAGCAATGAGCAGTTCTTC.

The genes are TRBV28 and TRBJ2-6; the D is unclear. The germline V gene has CDR1 MDHEN and CDR2 SYDVKM. The CDR3 is made up of 14 amino acids. Trimming took off 6 bases at V and 0 bases at J, with 6 bases between the two ends. The CDR3 coding sequence is TGTGCCAGCAGGATGAGCTCTGGGGCCAACGTCCTGACTTTC. Protein sequence: CASRMSSGANVLTF.

This clone has more than one count but fewer than ten. The V gene is TRBV4-3, the J gene TRBJ2-5; D is unclear. The CDR3 has 13 residues. Germline CDR1 and CDR2: LGHNA and YSLEER. V lost 1 base to trimming and J lost 9 bases, with 12 bases between them. DNA for the CDR3: TGCGCCAGCAGCCAAGCTAAGATTGGGGCCCAGTACTTC. Protein product: CASSQAKIGAQYF.

This clone was seen a few times. This sequence joins TRBV5-1 and TRBJ2-7, with TRBD1 matching 8 bases. The V and J ends lost 3 bases and 10 bases, in that order; junction bases with no gene match: 12. This CDR3 comprises 14 residues. The germline CDR1 and CDR2 sequences are SGHRS and YFSETQ. The CDR3 DNA follows: TGCGCCAGCAGCTCTCCCGGGACAGGCCCTTTTCAGTACTTC. Its protein is CASSSPGTGPFQYF.

This clone appeared a few times. The chain has TRBV5-4 and TRBJ2-1; TRBD2 matches 8 bases. CDR1 SGHNT and CDR2 YYREEE come from the germline V gene (reference sequence). Trimming removed 0 bases from V and 10 bases from J; junction bases left unmatched: 12. CDR3 length equals 16 residues. The CDR3 DNA reads as TGTGCCAGCAGCTTGGCCCTCAGCGGGAGATTGGGGGAGCAGTTCTTC. This translates into CASSLALSGRLGEQFF.

This chain uses TRBV6-5 with TRBJ1-1, with TRBD1 as a possible D gene (6 bases). V lost 0 bases and J 10 bases, leaving 15 bases between the germline ends. This CDR3 has 14 amino acids. Germline V lookup: CDR1 MNHEY, CDR2 SVGAGI. CDR3 DNA: TGTGCCAGCAGTTACTCGACCAGGGGCTTGGCAGCTTTCTTT. This translates into CASSYSTRGLAAFF.

The V call is TRBV5-6, the J call TRBJ1-2; 8 bases match TRBD1. J lost 6 bases, V lost 4 bases, and 5 bases had no gene match. The germline V gene encodes CDR1 SGHDT and CDR2 YYEEEE. This CDR3 spans 13 amino acids. The CDR3 sequence is CASSRTGRDGYTF. Here the CDR3 DNA reads TGTGCCAGCAGCCGGACAGGGCGGGATGGCTACACCTTC.

The chain has TRBV5-1 and TRBJ2-7; perhaps TRBD1 as D (6 bases). CDR1 is SGHRS, CDR2 YFSETQ, per germline. The CDR3 spans 13 residues. Trimming removed 5 bases from V and 5 bases from J, with 14 bases in between. In nucleotides, the CDR3 is TGCGCCAGCAGACCTGCGACAGGAGACGAGCAGTACTTC. Translated, it gives CASRPATGDEQYF.

This clone was seen more than once but under ten times. The chain has TRBV9 and TRBJ2-7; either TRBD1 or TRBD2 may supply D (6 bases each). Deletions cut 3 bases from V and 2 bases from J, with 15 bases between. The germline gives CDR1 SGDLS, CDR2 YYNGEE. The CDR3 loop spans 15 amino acids. The CDR3 here is CASSEDSGGTYEQYF. CDR3 DNA sequence: TGTGCCAGCAGCGAGGACAGTGGAGGGACCTACGAGCAGTACTTC.

There are a few counts of this clone. The conserved final phenylalanine or tryptophan is absent from the CDR3, which likely points to a read error. No DNA is shown, since the ends of the CDR3 on it are uncertain; the CDR3 is the one TCRdb lists. V gene TRBV28 combines with J gene TRBJ1-1; the D segment call TRBD1 is taken from the table without a DNA check. Germline loops: CDR1 MDHEN, CDR2 SYDVKM. A total of 12 residues make up the CDR3, ends included. CDR3 region: CASSRGGQGASL.

This clone was counted only a few times. V usage is TRBV4-1 and J usage is TRBJ2-1, with 7 bases lining up with TRBD2. V trimming: 5 bases; J trimming: 4 bases; junction bases outside the gene matches: 8. Germline CDR1 MGHRA, CDR2 YSYEKL. The CDR3 totals 15 residues. The CDR3 DNA reads as TGCGCCAGCAGCACATCGGGAGGCGAGTACAATGAGCAGTTCTTC. Its translation is CASSTSGGEYNEQFF.

In this sample, this clone turned up a few times. CDR3 coding DNA: TGTGCCAGCAGCACCCGGGACAGAATGTACACCTTC. It translates to CASSTRDRMYTF. The J gene is TRBJ1-2, the V gene TRBV5-4, with 7 bases matching TRBD1. The CDR3 runs to 12 residues. The germline V gene encodes CDR1 SGHNT and CDR2 YYREEE (reference sequence). V shed 4 bases and J 11 bases; nucleotides not matched to a gene: 8. Filled out from reference TRBV5-4 and TRBJ1-2, the complete variable domain reads ETGVTQSPTHLIKTRGQQVTLRCSSQSGHNTVSWYQQALGQGPQFIFQYYREEENGRGNFPPRFSGLQFPNYSSELNVNALELDDSALYLCASSTRDRMYTFGSGTRLTVV.

This clone was counted a single time. The rearrangement uses TRBV20-1 and TRBJ1-2, with D unresolved. The CDR3 is made up of 11 amino acids. The V end lost 3 bases, the J end lost 6 bases, and 8 bases lay between the germline ends. Germline assignment: CDR1 DFQATT and CDR2 SNEGSKA (reference sequence). The CDR3 spells CSASFFNGYTF. CDR3 nucleotide sequence: TGCAGTGCTAGCTTTTTTAATGGCTACACCTTC.

This clone showed up just a few times. The chain joins TRBV25-1 to TRBJ2-4; D is tentatively TRBD1 or TRBD2 (5 bases each). Germline V gene lookup returns CDR1 MGHDK and CDR2 SYGVNS. The V end was cut by 5 bases, the J end by 9 bases, with 14 bases between. CDR3 size: 13 residues. CDR3 nucleotides: TGTGCCAGCAGTAAGCAGGGAGTGGGCATTCAGTACTTC. Translated, it gives CASSKQGVGIQYF.

Comments on this clone: An end of the junction differs from the germline gene, which may be a read error. The chain recombines TRBV30 with TRBJ2-5, with TRBD2 matching over 10 bases. The CDR3 loop spans 12 amino acids. CDR1 is GTSNPN and CDR2 is SVGIG in the germline V gene (reference sequence). The DNA of the CDR3 is TGTGCGTGGACTAGCGGTGAAGAGACCCAGTACTTC. It encodes CAWTSGEETQYF.

This clone has more than one count but fewer than ten. The CDR3 loop is CASSSPRTGESYGYTF. The CDR3 DNA reads TGTGCCAGCAGTTCCCCTCGGACAGGAGAATCCTATGGCTACACCTTC. The chain combines TRBV27 with TRBJ1-2, with 7 bases aligning to TRBD1. This CDR3 region has 16 residues. Germline CDR1 and CDR2: MNHEY and SMNVEV (reference sequence). V shed 4 bases and J 4 bases; nucleotides not matched to a gene: 12.

The CDR3 sequence: CASSANRGRETQYF. CDR3 bases: TGTGCCAGCAGTGCGAACAGGGGAAGAGAGACCCAGTACTTC. The chain uses TRBV27 and TRBJ2-5; 7 positions agree with TRBD1. Germline-derived CDR1 and CDR2 are MNHEY and SMNVEV (reference sequence). The V and J ends lost 5 bases and 4 bases, in that order; junction bases with no gene match: 7. The CDR3 is 14 residues long.

V usage is TRBV2 and J usage is TRBJ2-7, with 7 nucleotides matching TRBD1. In germline, CDR1 is SNHLY, CDR2 FYNNEI. After removal of 6 bases from V and 4 bases from J, the junction contained 9 bases not matched to a gene. The CDR3 is 14 residues long. CDR3 nucleotides: TGTGCCAGCAGACAGGGGCCGGCGGTTTACGAGCAGTACTTC. This codes for CASRQGPAVYEQYF.

This clone was counted a few times. This rearrangement joins TRBV27 to TRBJ2-3; D call uncertain. Trimming shortened V by 3 bases and J by 1 base, and 5 bases separated the two germline ends. Germline assignment: CDR1 MNHEY and CDR2 SMNVEV (reference sequence). This CDR3 spans 13 amino acids. CDR3 in DNA: TGTGCCAGCAGTTTTCACGGCACAGATACGCAGTATTTT. Translated, it gives CASSFHGTDTQYF.

About this clone itself: Germline is not matched at one junction end, which may reflect a read error. Other DNA variants within this sample encode the same CDR3. V gene TRBV29-1 combines with J gene TRBJ2-7; TRBD1 might be the D (6 bases). CDR1 and CDR2 (germline): SQVTM, ANQGSEA. The CDR3 extends over 13 amino acids. In DNA form, the CDR3 reads TGCAGCGTGGAAGCGGACAGAGGCCCCGAGCAGTACTTC. This translates into CSVEADRGPEQYF.

This clone was recorded a few times. The same CDR3 also results from other DNA sequences found in this sample. The J gene is TRBJ2-5, the V gene TRBV30; TRBD2 matches 7 bases. With 0 bases clipped from V and 5 bases from J, the junction kept 6 bases outside the gene matches. The CDR3 consists of 14 residues. CDR1 is GTSNPN and CDR2 is SVGIG in the germline V gene (reference sequence). CDR3 coding DNA: TGTGCCTGGAGTGTACCGGGGGGTCGTGAGACCCAGTACTTC. Residues: CAWSVPGGRETQYF.

This clone has only a few counts. For the CDR3, the DNA is TGTGCCAGCGCCCCCCGGGGGATTGGCACCTACGAGCAGTACTTC. Amino acid sequence: CASAPRGIGTYEQYF. This sequence joins TRBV27 and TRBJ2-7, with a tentative D call TRBD2 (6 bases). Trimming shortened V by 8 bases and J by 2 bases, and 19 bases separated the two germline ends. The CDR3 sequence is 15 residues long. Germline assignment: CDR1 MNHEY and CDR2 SMNVEV (reference sequence).